This entry is about one T cell receptor beta chain. Produced via immunoSEQ multiplex PCR; TCRdb's table is partial and in-frame only. Here the sample spans about 270,000 clones, more than 85% being singletons. This specimen comes from a study of blood T cell repertoires in COVID-19. Germline V CDR1 and CDR2: SGHDT, YYEEEE. Unmatched junction bases numbered 7, after V lost 7 bases and J lost 5 bases. The CDR3 contains 13 residues. The chain joins TRBV5-6 to TRBJ1-1; 8 bases map to TRBD1. The sequenced material came from PBMCs or T cells enriched from blood (not recorded which). The sequence was collected from a man between 35 and 55 years old who had been exposed to COVID-19. CDR3 sequence: CASEGQAETEAFF. CDR3 DNA sequence: TGTGCCAGCGAGGGACAGGCCGAGACTGAAGCTTTCTTT.